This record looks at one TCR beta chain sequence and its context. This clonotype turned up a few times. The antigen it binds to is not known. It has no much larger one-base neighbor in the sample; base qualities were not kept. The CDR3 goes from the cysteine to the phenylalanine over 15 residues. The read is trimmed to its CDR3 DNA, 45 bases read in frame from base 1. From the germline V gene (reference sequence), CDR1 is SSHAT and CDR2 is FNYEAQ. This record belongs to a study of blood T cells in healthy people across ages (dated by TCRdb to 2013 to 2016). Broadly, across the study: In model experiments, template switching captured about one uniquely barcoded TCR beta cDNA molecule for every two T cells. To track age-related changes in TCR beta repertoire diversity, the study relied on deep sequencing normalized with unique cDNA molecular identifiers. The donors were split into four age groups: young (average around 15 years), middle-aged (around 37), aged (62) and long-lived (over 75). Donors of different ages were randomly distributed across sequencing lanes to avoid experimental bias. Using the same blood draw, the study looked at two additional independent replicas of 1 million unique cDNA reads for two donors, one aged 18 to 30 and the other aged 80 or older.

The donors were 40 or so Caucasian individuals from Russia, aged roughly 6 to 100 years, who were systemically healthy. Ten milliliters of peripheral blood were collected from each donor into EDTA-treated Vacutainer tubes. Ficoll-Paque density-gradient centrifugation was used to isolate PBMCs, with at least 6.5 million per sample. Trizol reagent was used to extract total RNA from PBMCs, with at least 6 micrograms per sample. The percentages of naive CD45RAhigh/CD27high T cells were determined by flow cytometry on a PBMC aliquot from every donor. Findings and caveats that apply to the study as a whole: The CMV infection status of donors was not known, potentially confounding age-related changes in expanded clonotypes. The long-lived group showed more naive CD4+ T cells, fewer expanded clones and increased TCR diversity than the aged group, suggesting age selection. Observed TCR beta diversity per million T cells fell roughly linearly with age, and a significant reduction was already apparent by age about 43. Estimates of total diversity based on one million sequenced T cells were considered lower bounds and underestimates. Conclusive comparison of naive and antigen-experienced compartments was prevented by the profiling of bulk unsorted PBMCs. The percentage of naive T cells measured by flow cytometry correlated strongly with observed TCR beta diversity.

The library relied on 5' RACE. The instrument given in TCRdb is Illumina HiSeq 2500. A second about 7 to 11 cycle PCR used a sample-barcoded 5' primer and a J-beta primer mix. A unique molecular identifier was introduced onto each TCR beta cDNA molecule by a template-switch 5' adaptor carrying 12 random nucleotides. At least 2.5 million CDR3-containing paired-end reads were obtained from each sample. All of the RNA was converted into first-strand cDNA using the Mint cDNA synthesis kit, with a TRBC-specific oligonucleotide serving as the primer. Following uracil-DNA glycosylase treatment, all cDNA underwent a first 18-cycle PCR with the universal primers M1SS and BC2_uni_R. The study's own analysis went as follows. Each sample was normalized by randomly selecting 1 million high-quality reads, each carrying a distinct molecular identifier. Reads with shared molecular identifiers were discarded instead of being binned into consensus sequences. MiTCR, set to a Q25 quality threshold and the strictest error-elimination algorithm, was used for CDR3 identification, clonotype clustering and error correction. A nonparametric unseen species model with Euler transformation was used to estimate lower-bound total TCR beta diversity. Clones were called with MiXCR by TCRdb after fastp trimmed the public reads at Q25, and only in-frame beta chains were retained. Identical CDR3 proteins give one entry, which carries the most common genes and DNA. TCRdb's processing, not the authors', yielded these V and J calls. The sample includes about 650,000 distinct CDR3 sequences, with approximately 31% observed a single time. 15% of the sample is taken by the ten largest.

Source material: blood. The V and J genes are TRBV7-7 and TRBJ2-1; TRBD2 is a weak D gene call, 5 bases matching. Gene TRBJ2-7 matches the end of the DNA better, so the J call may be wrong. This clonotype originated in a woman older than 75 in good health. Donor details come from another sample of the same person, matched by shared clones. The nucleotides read TGTGCCAGCAGCTTAGATCGGGAATCCTACAATGAGCAGTACTTC. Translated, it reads CASSLDRESYNEQYF.